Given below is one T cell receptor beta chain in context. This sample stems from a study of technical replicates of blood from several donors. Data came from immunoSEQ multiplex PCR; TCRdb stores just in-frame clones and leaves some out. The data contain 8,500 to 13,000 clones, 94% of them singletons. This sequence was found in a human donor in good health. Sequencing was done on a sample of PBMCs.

This chain's CDR3 is CASSPRIGELFF. DNA of the CDR3: TGTGCCAGCAGCCCGCGGATCGGGGAGCTGTTTTTT. The gene calls are TRBV5-8 and TRBJ2-2, with D unresolved. The CDR3 runs to 12 residues. The germline CDR1 and CDR2 sequences are SGHTS and YDEGEE. Trimming took 4 bases from V and 7 from J, leaving 8 bases between them. Looking up the rest from reference TRBV5-8 and TRBJ2-2 gives the full variable domain: EAGVTQSPTHLIKTRGQQATLRCSPISGHTSVYWYQQALGLGLQFLLWYDEGEERNRGNFPPRFSGRQFPNYSSELNVNALELEDSALYLCASSPRIGELFFGEGSRLTVL.